The source of this T cell receptor beta chain is a study of CXCR3-negative and CXCR3-positive naive CD8 T cells. As regards this clonotype: Its antigen remains unidentified.

Germline assignment: CDR1 MNHNY and CDR2 SVGAGI (reference sequence). The CDR3 length is 18 residues. The authors prepared UMI-labeled TRB cDNA libraries by 5' RACE. Following a re-call of the 5' RACE reads, TCRdb has one entry per CDR3 protein and lacks DNA. The listing records 50,000 to 65,000 distinct CDR3 sequences. Study-level findings and limits: Because surface CD5 did not distinguish the naive subsets, TCR strength was inferred from TRB CDR3 properties. CXCR3 expression dropped partially after cryopreservation, and most assays relied on fresh PBMCs. Naive CXCR3-negative cells resembled naive CXCR3-positive cells in TRBV-TRBJ usage; memory cells differed.

Material: memory CD8+ T cells from blood. The TCR comes from a human donor in good health. Some clones in this sample may be carry-over from other donors' samples. The rearrangement joins TRBV6-6 to TRBJ2-7. This chain's CDR3 is CASSYSINLVPTTYEQYF.